A single sample gave rise to the 5 T cell receptor beta chains below, sequenced in a study of PD-1 and CTLA-4 blockade in melanoma. The assay was immunoSEQ multiplex PCR, and TCRdb's table has in-frame clones only and misses some. The sample lists 28,000 or so clones, around 93% occurring once. Source: CD8+ T cells from peripheral blood, taken from a patient given anti-PD-1 treatment. Receptors were obtained from a human donor with melanoma.

The chain combines TRBV28 with TRBJ2-2; TRBD2 matches 13 bases. Germline CDR1 is MDHEN and CDR2 is SYDVKM. V shed 6 bases, J shed 6 bases, and the junction held 4 bases outside the gene matches. The CDR3 runs 15 residues. DNA for the CDR3: TGTGCCAGCAGCTTCGGACTAGCGGGAGCCGGGGAGCTGTTTTTT. Translating gives CASSFGLAGAGELFF.

CDR3 bases: TGTGCCAGTAGTCACGGAGAGTGGAGCACAGATACGCAGTATTTT. It specifies CASSHGEWSTDTQYF. The V gene is TRBV19, the J gene TRBJ2-3, with D unclear. Deletions cut 5 bases from V and 0 bases from J, with 12 bases between. The CDR3 covers 15 residues. Germline V gene data show CDR1 as LNHDA and CDR2 as SQIVND (reference sequence).

V usage is TRBV28 and J usage is TRBJ2-1; D not certain. The V gene's germline CDR1 is MDHEN and CDR2 SYDVKM. Trimming stripped 3 bases from V and 7 bases from J, with 19 bases between. This CDR3 contains 16 residues. The CDR3 DNA is TGTGCCAGCAGTTTTAGGTCAACCGCCCCGCGGAATGAGCAGTTCTTC. Translation: CASSFRSTAPRNEQFF.

In this sample, this clone turned up once. A junction boundary mismatches the germline segment, possibly from a read error. The chain couples TRBV7-9 to TRBJ1-1; TRBD1 might be the D (6 bases). The CDR3 has 17 amino acids. Germline V gene sequence: CDR1 SEHNR, CDR2 FQNEAQ (reference sequence). The CDR3 sequence is CASSLAGGGEISTEAFF. CDR3 sequence (DNA): TGTGCCAGCAGCCTAGCCGGGGGCGGGGAAATCAGCACTGAAGCTTTCTTT.

This rearrangement joins TRBV28 to TRBJ1-2; 7 bases match TRBD1. Trimming took 6 bases from V and 4 from J; bases not matched to a gene: 11. Germline CDR1 reads MDHEN; CDR2 reads SYDVKM. CDR3 length equals 15 residues. The CDR3 nucleotides are TGTGCCAGCAGGACAACTCCCGGGACAGTCTATGGCTACACCTTC. As protein: CASRTTPGTVYGYTF.